Presented here are 14 T cell receptor beta chains from one specimen sequenced in a study of blood T cell repertoires in COVID-19. Profiled with immunoSEQ multiplex PCR; TCRdb holds only in-frame clones, not every one. Among some 400,000 clones, around 91% were seen once, and the ten largest hold 6.5%. Material for sequencing was peripheral blood. The receptor source for this set is a man between 18 and 35 years old with active or convalescent COVID-19.

This chain joins TRBV6-2 or TRBV6-3 and TRBJ1-2; 7 positions match TRBD1. The CDR3 sequence is 15 residues long. V lost 2 bases and J lost 4; bases outside the gene matches: 7. The germline V gene has CDR1 MNHEY and CDR2 SVGEGT. In DNA form, the CDR3 reads TGTGCCAGCAGTTACGCGAGACAGGGAGGCTATGGCTACACCTTC. As protein: CASSYARQGGYGYTF.

CDR3 residues: CASSSTGGPYEQYF. In DNA, the CDR3 is TGTGCCAGCAGCTCGACAGGGGGCCCCTACGAGCAGTACTTC. The chain carries TRBV7-2 and TRBJ2-7; TRBD1 agrees at 10 bases. Losses at the gene ends were 4 bases for V and 2 bases for J; bases not matched to a gene: 2. Germline lookup yields CDR1 SGHTA and CDR2 FQGNSA. The CDR3 covers 14 residues.

The V gene is TRBV15, the J gene TRBJ2-1; D might be TRBD2 (6 bases). This CDR3 contains 14 residues. V was trimmed by 4 bases and J by 10 bases, leaving 17 bases between them. Germline loops: CDR1 LNHNV, CDR2 YYDKDF (reference sequence). CDR3 sequence reads: CATSNGGLRKEQFF. The CDR3 DNA sequence: TGTGCCACCAGCAACGGGGGACTGAGGAAAGAGCAGTTCTTC. Together with reference TRBV15 and TRBJ2-1, the CDR3 gives the full variable domain: DAMVIQNPRYQVTQFGKPVTLSCSQTLNHNVMYWYQQKSSQAPKLLFHYYDKDFNNEADTPDNFQSRRPNTSFCFLDIRSPGLGDTAMYLCATSNGGLRKEQFFGPGTRLTVL.

The sample holds one count of this clone. CDR3 in amino acids: CASSLTSGTAYSGNTIYF. The CDR3 DNA follows: TGTGCCAGTAGTTTAACTTCCGGGACTGCCTACTCTGGAAACACCATATATTTT. This chain joins TRBV19 and TRBJ1-3; tentative D call: TRBD1 (5 bases). Germline V gene lookup returns CDR1 LNHDA and CDR2 SQIVND (reference sequence). Trimming shortened V by 5 bases and J by 0 bases, and 20 bases separated the two germline ends. This CDR3 spans 18 amino acids.

This clone was seen a single time. The V and J genes are TRBV27 and TRBJ1-4; no clear D gene. V lost 0 bases to trimming and J lost 8 bases, with 13 bases between them. The CDR3 is 15 amino acids. Germline V gene data show CDR1 as MNHEY and CDR2 as SMNVEV (reference sequence). This CDR3 reads CASSLSTSFGEKLFF. In DNA, the CDR3 is TGTGCCAGCAGTTTATCAACATCCTTCGGGGAAAAACTGTTTTTT.

The rearrangement links TRBV28 to TRBJ2-3; D is possibly TRBD1 (5 bases). CDR3 length: 14 residues. Per the germline V gene, CDR1 is MDHEN and CDR2 is SYDVKM. Trimming shortened V by 8 bases and J by 4 bases, and 16 bases separated the two germline ends. The CDR3 region is CASSSLDIPDTQYF. CDR3 in DNA: TGTGCCAGCTCCTCCTTGGACATCCCAGATACGCAGTATTTT.

A single count supports this clone. The chain joins TRBV19 to TRBJ1-4; possible D gene TRBD1, 6 bases. Germline lookup yields CDR1 LNHDA and CDR2 SQIVND (reference sequence). The length of the CDR3 is 14 residues. V dropped 6 bases and J dropped 5 bases, with 13 bases sitting between them. CDR3 nucleotide sequence: TGTGCCAGTAGGGATCCAGGGGTGAATGAAAAACTGTTTTTT. The encoded protein is CASRDPGVNEKLFF.

The rearrangement links TRBV24-1 to TRBJ2-1, with 9 bases lining up with TRBD1. Germline CDR1 is KGHDR and CDR2 is SFDVKD. This CDR3 contains 16 residues. V dropped 1 base and J dropped 6; count of bases not matched to a gene: 6. CDR3 nucleotides: TGTGCCACCAGTGATTTTCGGGACAGGGATCCCAATGAGCAGTTCTTC. Its protein is CATSDFRDRDPNEQFF.

The chain employs TRBV6-5 and TRBJ1-5, with D maybe TRBD1 (5 bases). Germline V gene sequence: CDR1 MNHEY, CDR2 SVGAGI. Trimming shortened V by 6 bases and J by 0 bases, and 12 bases separated the two germline ends. The CDR3 is 15 residues long. The CDR3 is CASRMTDSSNQPQHF. The CDR3 DNA is TGTGCCAGCAGAATGACCGACAGTAGCAATCAGCCCCAGCATTTT.

The chain joins TRBV7-6 to TRBJ2-6, with D maybe TRBD2 (5 bases). The CDR3 runs to 17 residues. Trimming stripped 5 bases from V and 0 bases from J, with 14 bases between. Germline V gene lookup returns CDR1 SGHVS and CDR2 FNYEAQ. The CDR3 DNA follows: TGTGCCAGCAGCCCCCGGTTCGGGAACTCTGGGGCCAACGTCCTGACTTTC. Its translation: CASSPRFGNSGANVLTF.

V and J are TRBV27 and TRBJ1-1, with 7 positions matching TRBD1. The CDR3 totals 15 residues. Losses at the gene ends were 1 base for V and 8 bases for J; bases not matched to a gene: 10. Per germline, CDR1 MNHEY and CDR2 SMNVEV (reference sequence). CDR3 sequence reads: CASSLLTTGRVEAFF. In nucleotides, the CDR3 is TGTGCCAGCAGTTTATTGACGACAGGGAGAGTAGAAGCTTTCTTT.

Turning to this clone: Other DNA sequences in the sample encode the same CDR3. The chain links TRBV5-5 to TRBJ2-7; a weak D match, TRBD1 (5 bases). The germline gives CDR1 SGHKS, CDR2 YYEKEE (reference sequence). V gave up 5 bases and J gave up 3 bases, with 18 bases separating them. The CDR3 consists of 15 residues. The CDR3 sequence is CASSPGTGLYYEQYF. The CDR3 DNA is TGTGCCAGCAGTCCTGGAACAGGATTATACTACGAGCAGTACTTC.

The chain recombines TRBV28 with TRBJ2-7; D might be TRBD2 (6 bases). V was clipped by 4 bases and J by 0 bases, with 10 bases between them. This CDR3 is built from 14 residues. The germline V gene encodes CDR1 MDHEN and CDR2 SYDVKM. The DNA of the CDR3 is TGTGCCAGCAGTTGGGTTAGCGGCTCCTACGAGCAGTACTTC. It is translated as CASSWVSGSYEQYF. The full variable domain, with the rest looked up from reference TRBV28 and TRBJ2-7, is DVKVTQSSRYLVKRTGEKVFLECVQDMDHENMFWYRQDPGLGLRLIYFSYDVKMKEKGDIPEGYSVSREKKERFSLILESASTNQTSMYLCASSWVSGSYEQYFGPGTRLTVT.

The chain couples TRBV7-8 to TRBJ1-3, with 9 nucleotides matching TRBD1. Looked up from germline, CDR1 is SGHVS and CDR2 is FQNEAQ. The V segment lost 5 bases and the J segment 4 bases; nucleotides outside the gene matches: 9. CDR3 size: 16 residues. CDR3 sequence (DNA): TGTGCCAGCAGCCCCGTCGGGACAGGGTCCGGAAACACCATATATTTT. It encodes CASSPVGTGSGNTIYF.